The 32 T cell receptor beta chains presented below share a single source sample, sequenced in a study of blood T cell repertoires in COVID-19. Produced via immunoSEQ multiplex PCR; TCRdb's table is partial and in-frame only. Among about 160,000 clones listed, around 80% were seen once. Material for sequencing was peripheral blood. The source of these receptors is a woman aged 80 or over with acute or convalescent COVID-19.

This chain links TRBV4-1 with TRBJ2-7; perhaps TRBD2 as D (5 bases). Germline V gene lookup returns CDR1 MGHRA and CDR2 YSYEKL. V was pared by 2 bases and J by 4 bases, with 12 bases between. This CDR3 has 14 amino acids. CDR3 nucleotides: TGCGCCAGCAGCCAACGTAGCGTGGAGTACGAGCAGTACTTC. Translating gives CASSQRSVEYEQYF.

The rearrangement links TRBV7-9 to TRBJ1-2; no reliable D call. CDR1 is SEHNR and CDR2 is FQNEAQ in the germline V gene (reference sequence). CDR3 length: 11 residues. V shed 6 bases and J shed 8 bases, with 10 bases lying between them. CDR3 protein: CASSFTEGYTF. Here the CDR3 DNA reads TGTGCCAGCAGTTTTACAGAAGGCTACACCTTC.

The V and J genes are TRBV6-2 or TRBV6-3 and TRBJ2-3; 7 bases agree with TRBD2. Germline V gene data show CDR1 as MNHEY and CDR2 as SVGEGT. The CDR3 totals 15 residues. The J segment lost 3 bases and the V segment lost 2 bases, leaving 5 bases of the junction unmatched. CDR3 loop: CASSYGRGSTDTQYF. DNA for the CDR3: TGTGCCAGCAGTTACGGTCGCGGGAGTACAGATACGCAGTATTTT.

The chain combines TRBV4-1 with TRBJ1-1; TRBD1 might be the D (5 bases). The CDR3 is made up of 14 amino acids. Trimming pared 1 base from V and 6 bases from J, leaving 12 bases between. CDR1 and CDR2 from the germline V gene are MGHRA and YSYEKL. The CDR3 DNA reads TGCGCCAGCAGCCAAGTCCCGGCAGGGCCTGAAGCTTTCTTT. Translated, it gives CASSQVPAGPEAFF.

V usage is TRBV2 and J usage is TRBJ1-1; TRBD1 matches at 9 bases. Per germline, CDR1 SNHLY and CDR2 FYNNEI. The CDR3 has 12 residues. V gave up 8 bases and J gave up 5 bases; unmatched junction bases: 3. For the CDR3, the DNA is TGTGCCAGCGGACAGGGGAAAACTGAAGCTTTCTTT. Its protein is CASGQGKTEAFF.

This clone was seen once. The chain uses TRBV19 and TRBJ2-5; perhaps TRBD1 as D (6 bases). V dropped 4 bases and J dropped 5 bases, with 14 bases sitting between them. The CDR3 is 14 amino acids. The germline CDR1 and CDR2 sequences are LNHDA and SQIVND (reference sequence). The CDR3 here is CASSTTGSLETQYF. For the CDR3, the DNA is TGTGCCAGTAGTACAACAGGGAGTTTGGAGACCCAGTACTTC.

The chain recombines TRBV2 with TRBJ2-2; 12 nucleotides match TRBD2. The germline V gene has CDR1 SNHLY and CDR2 FYNNEI. The CDR3 loop spans 16 amino acids. V lost 7 bases, J lost 6 bases, and 9 bases stayed unmatched. For the CDR3, the DNA is TGTGCCAGCATCCTAGCGGGAGGGCCCCCGGCCGGGGAGCTGTTTTTT. It encodes CASILAGGPPAGELFF.

This clone was seen a handful of times. The chain joins TRBV27 to TRBJ2-5, with D possibly TRBD2 on 6 matching bases. Germline assignment: CDR1 MNHEY and CDR2 SMNVEV (reference sequence). V lost 4 bases to trimming and J lost 3 bases, with 9 bases between them. The CDR3 length is 13 residues. The CDR3 nucleotides are TGTGCCAGCAGTTCGGACTACGAAGAGACCCAGTACTTC. It translates to CASSSDYEETQYF.

Written as DNA, the CDR3 is TGTGCCAGCAGCTTGGGTAGCGGGAGCTCCAATGAGCAGTTCTTC. Translating gives CASSLGSGSSNEQFF. The chain is built from TRBV5-4 and TRBJ2-1; 9 bases are a match to TRBD2. V dropped 0 bases and J dropped 6; count of bases not matched to a gene: 4. Germline loops: CDR1 SGHNT, CDR2 YYREEE (reference sequence). This CDR3 has 15 residues.

The chain recombines TRBV7-2 with TRBJ2-1, with D possibly being TRBD1 (6 bases). The CDR3 has 14 amino acids. The ends were cut back, 3 bases at V and 9 bases at J, with 15 bases in the middle. Germline V gene sequence: CDR1 SGHTA, CDR2 FQGNSA. CDR3 DNA: TGTGCCAGCAGCTTCGACAGGAGGTCTGGTGAGCAGTTCTTC. It yields the protein CASSFDRRSGEQFF.

The gene calls are TRBV5-1 and TRBJ2-3; 7 nucleotides align to TRBD2. J was trimmed by 3 bases and V by 4 bases; bases with no gene match: 11. This CDR3 has 16 residues. Germline values: CDR1 SGHRS, CDR2 YFSETQ. The DNA of the CDR3 is TGCGCCAGCAGCCGACTGGCGGGAGTAGGAACAGATACGCAGTATTTT. Translation: CASSRLAGVGTDTQYF.

The gene calls are TRBV7-8 and TRBJ2-5, with D possibly matching TRBD2 (6 bases). The CDR3 has 15 residues. The germline V gene encodes CDR1 SGHVS and CDR2 FQNEAQ. Trimming removed 2 bases at V and 1 base at J, with 11 bases between. CDR3 sequence reads: CASSLNSRGQETQYF. The CDR3 DNA sequence: TGTGCCAGCAGCTTAAATTCGCGGGGCCAAGAGACCCAGTACTTC.

The rearrangement uses TRBV29-1 and TRBJ2-3, with a tentative D call TRBD1 (5 bases). Germline CDR1 reads SQVTM; CDR2 reads ANQGSEA. This CDR3 comprises 13 residues. The ends were cut back, 1 base at V and 2 bases at J, with 7 bases in the middle. The CDR3 loop is CSVEAGLTDTQYF. The CDR3 DNA follows: TGCAGCGTTGAAGCAGGGCTCACAGATACGCAGTATTTT.

As for this clone: This sample includes further DNA sequences coding for the same CDR3. V gene TRBV5-4 combines with J gene TRBJ2-5; 9 nucleotides align to TRBD1. Germline V CDR1 and CDR2: SGHNT, YYREEE (reference sequence). The CDR3 consists of 13 residues. The trim removed 3 bases at V and 3 bases at J, leaving 0 bases unmatched. CDR3 bases: TGTGCCAGCAGCTGGACAGGGGAAGAGACCCAGTACTTC. Protein product: CASSWTGEETQYF.

V and J are TRBV6-5 and TRBJ2-7; the match to TRBD1 covers 8 bases. From germline, CDR1 is MNHEY and CDR2 SVGAGI. The trim removed 4 bases at V and 0 bases at J, leaving 5 bases unmatched. The CDR3 is made up of 15 amino acids. CDR3 DNA: TGTGCCAGCAGTTCGACCGGACAGGGCTCCTACGAGCAGTACTTC. Its protein product is CASSSTGQGSYEQYF.

This clone was seen ten or more times. The J gene is TRBJ2-3, the V gene TRBV7-2; D perhaps matches TRBD2 (7 bases). Trimming pared 1 base from V and 0 bases from J, leaving 20 bases between. The length of the CDR3 is 19 residues. CDR1 and CDR2 (germline): SGHTA, FQGNSA. The chain's CDR3 is CASSLVGATGRKSTDTQYF. The CDR3, as DNA: TGTGCCAGCAGCTTAGTGGGGGCTACCGGGAGGAAAAGCACAGATACGCAGTATTTT.

This clone has just one count. The chain employs TRBV5-6 and TRBJ2-7; 9 bases are a match to TRBD2. Germline V gene lookup returns CDR1 SGHDT and CDR2 YYEEEE. This CDR3 contains 17 residues. The J segment lost 0 bases and the V segment lost 4 bases, leaving 11 bases of the junction unmatched. The DNA of the CDR3 is TGTGCCAGCAGCCACGGAGTAGCGGGAGAAATCTCCTACGAGCAGTACTTC. Encoded protein: CASSHGVAGEISYEQYF.

V is TRBV7-2 and J is TRBJ2-7; 7 bases are a match to TRBD2. Looked up from germline, CDR1 is SGHTA and CDR2 is FQGNSA. Trimming removed 5 bases from V and 5 bases from J; junction bases left unmatched: 12. The CDR3 is 15 amino acids. CDR3 bases: TGTGCCAGCAGCCCCATTCGCGGGAGAGTACACGAGCAGTACTTC. Encoded protein: CASSPIRGRVHEQYF. Based on the CDR3 plus reference TRBV7-2 and TRBJ2-7, the full variable domain is GAGVSQSPSNKVTEKGKDVELRCDPISGHTALYWYRQSLGQGLEFLIYFQGNSAPDKSGLPSDRFSAERTGGSVSTLTIQRTQQEDSAVYLCASSPIRGRVHEQYFGPGTRLTVT.

The rearrangement links TRBV9 to TRBJ2-5, with D possibly TRBD2 on 6 matching bases. Trimming removed 0 bases at V and 5 bases at J, with 14 bases between. The CDR3 spans 15 residues. Germline CDR1 reads SGDLS; CDR2 reads YYNGEE. This CDR3 reads CASSVDGGGRETQYF. The CDR3 region has the DNA TGTGCCAGCAGCGTAGATGGGGGAGGCCGGGAGACCCAGTACTTC.

The chain combines TRBV29-1 with TRBJ2-5; perhaps TRBD1 as D (5 bases). The CDR3 has 12 amino acids. The V gene's germline CDR1 is SQVTM and CDR2 ANQGSEA. The V and J ends lost 8 bases and 2 bases respectively, with 12 bases between them. The CDR3: CSFLTAQETQYF. DNA for the CDR3: TGCAGCTTTTTGACAGCACAAGAGACCCAGTACTTC.

The chain couples TRBV9 to TRBJ2-1, with 8 bases matching TRBD2. With V trimmed by 2 bases and J by 3 bases, 10 bases remained unmatched. The CDR3 has 17 amino acids. Germline loops: CDR1 SGDLS, CDR2 YYNGEE. Here the CDR3 reads CASSVGGVATDYNEQFF. CDR3 bases: TGTGCCAGCAGCGTCGGGGGGGTAGCGACGGACTACAATGAGCAGTTCTTC.

As DNA, the CDR3 is TGTGCCAGCAGCTTAGGGGACAGGGGGCGCACAGATACGCAGTATTTT. This encodes CASSLGDRGRTDTQYF. The genes are TRBV13 and TRBJ2-3; 11 nucleotides agree with TRBD1. Unmatched junction bases numbered 0, after V lost 0 bases and J lost 1 base. The CDR3 is 16 amino acids. The germline V gene encodes CDR1 PRHDT and CDR2 FYEKMQ (reference sequence).

The V and J genes are TRBV7-9 and TRBJ1-4; D unresolved. Deletions cut 4 bases from V and 5 bases from J, with 8 bases between. The CDR3 is made up of 13 amino acids. CDR1 and CDR2 (germline): SEHNR, FQNEAQ (reference sequence). The CDR3 DNA sequence: TGTGCCAGCAGCTCCGAGGCCAATGAAAAACTGTTTTTT. It yields the protein CASSSEANEKLFF.

This clone was detected a few times. The chain employs TRBV19 and TRBJ2-2; 8 bases align to TRBD2. With V trimmed by 7 bases and J by 0 bases, 19 bases remained unmatched. Germline lookup yields CDR1 LNHDA and CDR2 SQIVND (reference sequence). The CDR3 is 20 residues long. The CDR3 nucleotides are TGTGCCAGTACGCACCGGAGAAGGTTTAGCGGGACTTCGAACACCGGGGAGCTGTTTTTT. Translated: CASTHRRRFSGTSNTGELFF.

This clone was detected only once. This rearrangement joins TRBV9 to TRBJ2-5; a possible D gene is TRBD2 (6 bases). The CDR3 is 13 amino acids. In germline, CDR1 is SGDLS, CDR2 YYNGEE. V gave up 3 bases and J gave up 5 bases, with 11 bases separating them. CDR3 nucleotides: TGTGCCAGCAGCGGGGATGGGGGGGAGACCCAGTACTTC. Translating gives CASSGDGGETQYF.

The rearrangement joins TRBV10-2 to TRBJ2-7; D possibly corresponds to TRBD2 (6 bases). This CDR3 spans 15 amino acids. Trimming removed 5 bases at V and 2 bases at J, with 16 bases between. Germline assignment: CDR1 WSHSY and CDR2 SAAADI. The CDR3 sequence is CASSTPRGFTYEQYF. Here the CDR3 DNA reads TGCGCCAGCAGTACCCCGCGGGGCTTCACCTACGAGCAGTACTTC.

V usage is TRBV5-1 and J usage is TRBJ2-5; 12 bases are a match to TRBD2. The trim removed 1 base at V and 5 bases at J, leaving 0 bases unmatched. The CDR3 runs to 14 residues. Germline CDR1 SGHRS, CDR2 YFSETQ. CDR3 nucleotide sequence: TGCGCCAGCAGCTTGACTAGCGGGAGGGAGACCCAGTACTTC. Translation: CASSLTSGRETQYF.

CDR3 coding DNA: TGTGCCAGCAGTCAAAGCGTTGGGGAGCAGTACTTC. Protein: CASSQSVGEQYF. The rearrangement uses TRBV25-1 and TRBJ2-7; D unclear. The germline V gene has CDR1 MGHDK and CDR2 SYGVNS. Trimming shortened V by 5 bases and J by 7 bases, and 12 bases separated the two germline ends. The CDR3 has 12 residues.

The chain is built from TRBV7-2 and TRBJ2-4, with 11 bases lining up with TRBD2. The CDR3 is 16 residues long. CDR1 and CDR2 (germline): SGHTA, FQGNSA. J was trimmed by 3 bases and V by 5 bases; bases with no gene match: 6. The CDR3 sequence is CASSANSGRGKNIQYF. The CDR3 nucleotides read TGTGCCAGCAGCGCAAATAGCGGGAGGGGCAAAAACATTCAGTACTTC. The variable domain in full, with the rest retrieved from reference TRBV7-2 and TRBJ2-4, is GAGVSQSPSNKVTEKGKDVELRCDPISGHTALYWYRQSLGQGLEFLIYFQGNSAPDKSGLPSDRFSAERTGGSVSTLTIQRTQQEDSAVYLCASSANSGRGKNIQYFGAGTRLSVL.

The V gene is TRBV3-1 (or the pseudogene TRBV3-2), the J gene TRBJ2-1, with 7 nucleotides matching TRBD2. J gave up 6 bases and V 2 bases, and 10 bases lay outside the gene matches. The CDR3 sequence is 16 residues long. CDR1 and CDR2 from the germline V gene are LGHDT and YNNKEL (reference sequence). The CDR3 is CASSQYLGGRANEQFF. CDR3 DNA sequence: TGTGCCAGCAGCCAATACCTAGGAGGGAGGGCCAATGAGCAGTTCTTC.

The chain employs TRBV29-1 and TRBJ2-5, with TRBD2 matching over 7 bases. CDR1 is SQVTM and CDR2 is ANQGSEA in the germline V gene. V shed 4 bases, J shed 2 bases, and the junction held 7 bases outside the gene matches. There are 14 residues in the CDR3. The CDR3 spells CSVVGLGGQETQYF. In DNA, the CDR3 is TGCAGCGTTGTGGGTTTGGGGGGGCAAGAGACCCAGTACTTC.

This clone was counted once. The V and J genes are TRBV5-8 and TRBJ1-5; D call uncertain. V lost 4 bases to trimming and J lost 3 bases, with 17 bases between them. Germline V lookup: CDR1 SGHTS, CDR2 YDEGEE. This CDR3 region has 16 residues. The CDR3 nucleotides read TGTGCCAGCAGCATTGGAGAGGGATGGAACAATCAGCCCCAGCATTTT. This sequence encodes CASSIGEGWNNQPQHF.